The next 12 T cell receptor beta chains were all read from a single sample in a study of vaccination and CD4 T cells after COVID-19. Their antigens are not known. Treatment meaning: roughly 10-day PBMC culture with coronavirus spike peptide pools or control peptides (ViraFEST assay). Cultured CD4+ T cells had their DNA profiled by the Oncomine TCR Beta short-read assay. TCRdb redid the calling of the PCR reads with MiXCR, one entry per CDR3 protein. The table records approximately 9,300 distinct CDR3 sequences, roughly 64% of them present only once. Sequencing used CD4+ T cells from blood, cultured in vitro. The receptor source for this set is a human donor who had recovered from COVID-19.

The table lists this clonotype with a few counts. This sequence joins TRBV10-1 and TRBJ2-3; 7 bases map to TRBD2. CDR3 size: 16 residues. The V gene's germline CDR1 is WNHNN and CDR2 SYGVQD (reference sequence). Trimming at V came to 4 bases and at J to 2 bases, leaving 9 bases not matched to a gene. CDR3 loop: CASSGTGLQYTDTQYF. CDR3 nucleotide sequence: TGCGCCAGCAGTGGGACGGGACTACAATACACAGATACGCAGTATTTT.

CDR3 DNA sequence: TGTGCCAGCAGCGACCCGACAGGGACAAACTCCTACGAGCAGTACTTC. Its protein is CASSDPTGTNSYEQYF. V usage is TRBV7-9 and J usage is TRBJ2-7; 7 bases agree with TRBD1. Germline CDR1 reads SEHNR; CDR2 reads FQNEAQ (reference sequence). The CDR3 is 16 amino acids. The junction had 10 bases not matched to a gene; V was cut back by 5 bases and J by 0 bases. Using reference TRBV7-9 and TRBJ2-7 for the parts outside the CDR3, the full variable domain is DTGVSQNPRHKITKRGQNVTFRCDPISEHNRLYWYRQTLGQGPEFLTYFQNEAQLEKSRLLSDRFSAERPKGSFSTLEIQRTEQGDSAMYLCASSDPTGTNSYEQYFGPGTRLTVT.

V usage is TRBV19 and J usage is TRBJ1-2; no clear D. The CDR3 has 11 residues. Germline V gene lookup returns CDR1 LNHDA and CDR2 SQIVND (reference sequence). Trimming stripped 5 bases from V and 6 bases from J, with 7 bases between. The CDR3 protein is CASSVTHGYTF. DNA for the CDR3: TGTGCCAGTAGTGTGACGCATGGCTACACCTTC.

The rearrangement uses TRBV7-2 and TRBJ1-2; D gene unclear. Germline CDR1 reads SGHTA; CDR2 reads FQGNSA. V dropped 2 bases and J dropped 6 bases, with 22 bases sitting between them. This CDR3 spans 17 amino acids. The CDR3 loop is CASSLSIRSAQLHGYTF. The DNA of the CDR3 is TGTGCCAGCAGCTTATCGATAAGAAGCGCGCAATTACATGGCTACACCTTC.

The chain is built from TRBV7-2 and TRBJ2-7; D remains ambiguous. Trimming pared 5 bases from V and 6 bases from J, leaving 8 bases between. This CDR3 is 11 amino acids long. From germline, CDR1 is SGHTA and CDR2 FQGNSA. The CDR3 is CASSVTAEQYF. CDR3 nucleotide sequence: TGTGCCAGCAGCGTTACCGCCGAGCAGTACTTC.

V usage is TRBV6-1 and J usage is TRBJ1-2, with D hard to call. Germline values: CDR1 MNHNS, CDR2 SASEGT. V lost 3 bases and J lost 4, with 3 bases in between. The CDR3 is 11 amino acids. In DNA, the CDR3 is TGTGCCAGCAGTGATAGCTATGGCTACACCTTC. Protein: CASSDSYGYTF.

V and J are TRBV4-2 and TRBJ1-6; D is perhaps TRBD1 (5 bases). The ends were cut back, 0 bases at V and 10 bases at J, with 7 bases in the middle. Germline assignment: CDR1 LGHNA and CDR2 YNFKEQ. The CDR3 is 13 residues long. CDR3 sequence reads: CASSQEGESPLHF. The CDR3 region has the DNA TGTGCCAGCAGCCAAGAGGGGGAATCACCCCTCCACTTT.

The chain joins TRBV6-5 to TRBJ1-3, with 9 bases identical to TRBD1. J gave up 1 base and V 4 bases, and 8 bases lay outside the gene matches. The CDR3 extends over 17 amino acids. CDR1 is MNHEY and CDR2 is SVGAGI in the germline V gene. The CDR3 loop reads CASSSRGQGYSGNTIYF. The CDR3 nucleotides read TGTGCCAGCAGTTCCCGGGGACAGGGATATTCTGGAAACACCATATATTTT.

Remarks on this clonotype: A read error may produce the germline difference seen at one junction end. CDR3 loop: CASSLGEPACF. CDR3 nucleotides: TGTGCCAGCAGCTTGGGGGAGCCAGCCTGCTTC. The gene calls are TRBV11-2 and TRBJ1-2; possible D gene TRBD1, 5 bases. The germline V gene has CDR1 SGHAT and CDR2 FQNNGV. CDR3 size: 11 residues.

The CDR3 DNA sequence: TGCAGCGTTGAAAGAGTGGATACGCAGTATTTT. This codes for CSVERVDTQYF. The chain carries TRBV29-1 and TRBJ2-3; no firm D call. Between the trimmed V and J ends, which lost 2 bases and 6 bases, there was a span of 6 bases. Per germline, CDR1 SQVTM and CDR2 ANQGSEA. The CDR3 extends over 11 amino acids.

The V call is TRBV27, the J call TRBJ1-5, with 8 bases matching TRBD1. Germline values: CDR1 MNHEY, CDR2 SMNVEV (reference sequence). The CDR3 runs to 14 residues. J gave up 6 bases and V 4 bases, and 5 bases lay outside the gene matches. Here the CDR3 DNA reads TGTGCCAGCAGTTCAGCAGGGGGCGGTCAGCCCCAGCATTTT. Its translation: CASSSAGGGQPQHF.

This chain connects TRBV6-1 to TRBJ2-7; 9 bases map to TRBD2. In germline, CDR1 is MNHNS, CDR2 SASEGT. V was clipped by 1 base and J by 4 bases; unmatched bases: 5. The CDR3 contains 15 residues. The CDR3 coding sequence is TGTGCCAGCAGTGAAGGGGGACTAGCCCCTTACGAGCAGTACTTC. Translated: CASSEGGLAPYEQYF.